The sequence of this T cell receptor (beta chain) was determined in a study of blood T cell repertoires in COVID-19. About the study: PBMCs, B-cell-depleted T cells, or T cells were the source of the cDNA or gDNA that made up the material.

Germline CDR1 reads SGHDT; CDR2 reads YYEEEE. The CDR3 loop spans 17 amino acids. The trim removed 3 bases at V and 2 bases at J, leaving 9 bases unmatched. Profiled with immunoSEQ multiplex PCR; TCRdb holds only in-frame clones, not every one. Of roughly 250,000 clones in the sample, around 90% were seen once. Adults between roughly 18 and 90 years of age took part from more than 20 US areas. Individuals in the exposed group had encountered a COVID-19 case within 2 weeks preceding study entry. The clonotype originates from a woman aged 40 to 49 who had been exposed to COVID-19. Input material: PBMCs or T cells enriched from blood (not recorded which). J is TRBJ2-1 and V is TRBV5-6; TRBD2 matches at 9 bases. In DNA form, the CDR3 reads TGTGCCAGCAGCTCTTACCGACTAGCGGTAACCTACAATGAGCAGTTCTTC. It translates to CASSSYRLAVTYNEQFF.